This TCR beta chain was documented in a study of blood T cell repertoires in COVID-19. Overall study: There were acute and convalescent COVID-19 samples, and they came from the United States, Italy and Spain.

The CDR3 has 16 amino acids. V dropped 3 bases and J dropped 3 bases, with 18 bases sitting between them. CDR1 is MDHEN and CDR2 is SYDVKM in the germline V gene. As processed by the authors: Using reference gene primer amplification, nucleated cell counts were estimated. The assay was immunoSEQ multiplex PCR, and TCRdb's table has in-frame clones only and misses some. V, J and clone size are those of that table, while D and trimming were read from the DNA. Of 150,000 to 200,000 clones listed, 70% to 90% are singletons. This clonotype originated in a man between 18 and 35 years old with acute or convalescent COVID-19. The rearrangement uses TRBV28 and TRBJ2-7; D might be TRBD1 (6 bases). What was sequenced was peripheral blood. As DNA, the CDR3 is TGTGCCAGCAGTTTCGAGCAGGGGCCTAACCTCTACGAGCAGTACGTC. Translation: CASSFEQGPNLYEQYV.